This paragraph covers one T cell receptor beta chain sequence. Its antigen is not identified. This specimen comes from a study of shared clonotypes between healthy human individuals. Study-wide background: The study drew on two women and a few men aged 18 to 49 as donors.

This CDR3 comprises 11 residues. Trimming removed 2 bases from V and 3 bases from J, with 5 bases in between. The germline CDR1 and CDR2 sequences are SQVTM and ANQGSEA. Sorted-subset replicate PCR reactions were performed with about 190 ng DNA, corresponding to tens of thousands of T cell genomes. Generated by immunoSEQ multiplex PCR, the TCRdb table keeps only in-frame clones and is missing some. The table records fewer than 150,000 clones, 65% to 75% of them present only once. Study observations and caveats: The naive CD4 repertoires of a handful of donors were compared, and roughly 5% of clonotypes were shared. What rarefaction showed was incomplete sorted-subset sequencing despite large depth.

The receptor's source is a woman in her thirties in good health. This chain uses TRBV29-1 with TRBJ2-7; D possibly corresponds to TRBD1 (5 bases). The sequencing sample was made of memory CD8+ T cells sorted from blood. The subset: CD45RO+ cells pooled with CCR7-negative TemRA cells. CDR3 DNA: TGCAGCGTTGAAAGGGGCTACGAGCAGTACTTC. It encodes CSVERGYEQYF.